The 32 T cell receptor beta chains below come from one sample, sequenced in a study of cytomegalovirus exposure and HLA in healthy donors. Vbeta (60) and Jbeta (13) primers were used in the PCR. The data were produced by immunoSEQ multiplex PCR, yet TCRdb's version contains in-frame clones alone and is incomplete. The table has just over 150,000 clones, 84% seen once. The source material was PBMCs. The receptors were gathered from a man aged 18 to 29 in good health and CMV-seronegative.

The chain recombines TRBV23-1 with TRBJ1-5, with TRBD1 as a possible D gene (6 bases). TRBV23-1 is an ORF, with its function uncertain. V shed 0 bases and J shed 5 bases, with 11 bases lying between them. This CDR3 contains 15 residues. CDR3 residues: CASSQSRQEYQPQHF. The CDR3 DNA sequence: TGCGCCAGCAGTCAATCGCGACAGGAGTATCAGCCCCAGCATTTT.

This clone occurred a few times. The CDR3 DNA is TGTGCCAGCAGTTTACTAGCTAATCCTTACAATGAGCAGTTCTTC. Protein: CASSLLANPYNEQFF. This chain uses TRBV28 with TRBJ2-1, with D maybe TRBD2 (5 bases). Trimming removed 2 bases from V and 4 bases from J, with 12 bases in between. This CDR3 region has 15 residues. Germline V gene lookup returns CDR1 MDHEN and CDR2 SYDVKM.

This clone was recorded once. The rearrangement uses TRBV4-1 and TRBJ2-7, with D maybe TRBD2 (5 bases). The germline V and J ends were trimmed by 0 bases and 1 base, with 10 bases remaining between them. Germline-derived CDR1 and CDR2 are MGHRA and YSYEKL. CDR3 length: 15 amino acids. CDR3 in amino acids: CASSQEEAPSYEQYF. The CDR3 DNA is TGCGCCAGCAGCCAAGAGGAGGCGCCTTCCTACGAGCAGTACTTC.

Written as DNA, the CDR3 is TGTGCCAGCAGTCCATCGGGGCTAGCGGGCCGAGGGCGCTCCTACGAGCAGTACTTC. Encoded protein: CASSPSGLAGRGRSYEQYF. V gene TRBV27 combines with J gene TRBJ2-7, with 8 bases matching TRBD2. The CDR3 has 19 amino acids. Trimming removed 5 bases from V and 0 bases from J; junction bases left unmatched: 18. From germline, CDR1 is MNHEY and CDR2 SMNVEV (reference sequence).

V usage is TRBV13 and J usage is TRBJ2-7; D is unresolved. V lost 3 bases, J lost 5 bases, and 8 bases lay in between. This CDR3 has 12 residues. Per the germline V gene, CDR1 is PRHDT and CDR2 is FYEKMQ (reference sequence). Here the CDR3 DNA reads TGTGCCAGCAGCTTCGGTACTAACGAGCAGTACTTC. Its protein is CASSFGTNEQYF.

J is TRBJ1-1 and V is TRBV6-6; TRBD1 matches 7 bases. Germline V gene sequence: CDR1 MNHNY, CDR2 SVGAGI (reference sequence). V was pared by 8 bases and J by 1 base, with 4 bases of the junction left unmatched. The CDR3 sequence is 13 residues long. CDR3 sequence (DNA): TGTGCCAGCGGACGACAGGGGAACACTGAAGCTTTCTTT. It codes for CASGRQGNTEAFF.

This CDR3 is CASSLGLAGTDTQYF. In DNA form, the CDR3 reads TGTGCCAGCAGCTTGGGACTAGCGGGCACAGATACGCAGTATTTT. This chain joins TRBV5-8 and TRBJ2-3, with 9 bases fitting TRBD2. Looked up from germline, CDR1 is SGHTS and CDR2 is YDEGEE. The length of the CDR3 is 15 residues. V was clipped by 0 bases and J by 1 base; unmatched bases: 0.

The sample holds a few counts of this clone. The gene calls are TRBV5-1 and TRBJ2-3, with D possibly matching TRBD2 (5 bases). Germline CDR1 and CDR2: SGHRS and YFSETQ. This CDR3 comprises 15 residues. V lost 4 bases, J lost 0 bases, and 12 bases lay in between. The CDR3 reads CASSQLGSSTDTQYF. DNA of the CDR3: TGCGCCAGCAGCCAACTAGGATCTAGCACAGATACGCAGTATTTT.

The chain employs TRBV5-5 and TRBJ2-7, with D perhaps matching TRBD1 (6 bases). Trimming pared 0 bases from V and 2 bases from J, leaving 9 bases between. The CDR3 is 14 amino acids. Germline assignment: CDR1 SGHKS and CDR2 YYEKEE (reference sequence). The CDR3 here is CASSLVQGAYEQYF. The CDR3 DNA is TGTGCCAGCAGCTTGGTACAGGGTGCCTACGAGCAGTACTTC.

Comments on this clone: The junction does not match germline at one end; this may be a read error. This chain uses TRBV7-9 with TRBJ1-2, with D possibly matching TRBD1 (5 bases). CDR3 length: 13 amino acids. CDR1 is SEHNR, CDR2 FQNEAQ, per germline (reference sequence). The CDR3 coding sequence is TGTTCCAGCAGCCCCAGCGGAGGGGATGGCTACACCTTC. It specifies CSSSPSGGDGYTF. Full variable domain (missing parts from reference TRBV7-9 and TRBJ1-2): DTGVSQNPRHKITKRGQNVTFRCDPISEHNRLYWYRQTLGQGPEFLTYFQNEAQLEKSRLLSDRFSAERPKGSFSTLEIQRTEQGDSAMYLCSSSPSGGDGYTFGSGTRLTVV.

This clone was seen a single time. The gene calls are TRBV28 and TRBJ2-3; tentative D call: TRBD2 (7 bases). The germline V gene has CDR1 MDHEN and CDR2 SYDVKM. Trimming shortened V by 5 bases and J by 4 bases, and 28 bases separated the two germline ends. The CDR3 loop spans 19 amino acids. CDR3 DNA sequence: TGTGCCAGCAGTACTATAGGGCTTTGGGGGGGGGCCGAGGCAGATACGCAGTATTTT. Its protein is CASSTIGLWGGAEADTQYF.

The chain has TRBV7-6 and TRBJ2-3; tentatively, D is TRBD1 (7 bases). Per the germline V gene, CDR1 is SGHVS and CDR2 is FNYEAQ. V was clipped by 6 bases and J by 2 bases, with 24 bases between them. The CDR3 contains 18 residues. The CDR3 DNA reads TGTGCCAGCAGTTACTCAGGAGGGTGGACAGGCGACACAGATACGCAGTATTTT. Amino acid sequence: CASSYSGGWTGDTDTQYF.

The chain carries TRBV6-1 and TRBJ2-5, with 7 bases identical to TRBD1. Germline CDR1 and CDR2: MNHNS and SASEGT. This CDR3 has 14 residues. Trimming at V came to 8 bases and at J to 2 bases, leaving 8 bases not matched to a gene. In DNA, the CDR3 is TGTGCCAGCGCGAAGGGACAGATACAAGAGACCCAGTACTTC. This encodes CASAKGQIQETQYF.

This chain links TRBV7-3 with TRBJ2-3; tentative D call: TRBD2 (7 bases). The CDR3 extends over 17 amino acids. Germline values: CDR1 SGHTA, CDR2 FQGTGA. Trimming removed 4 bases at V and 2 bases at J, with 19 bases between. CDR3 region: CASSSGEGGGLTDTQYF. The CDR3 DNA reads TGTGCCAGCAGCTCCGGAGAGGGGGGGGGACTCACAGATACGCAGTATTTT.

This clone came up once. The chain uses TRBV29-1 and TRBJ2-7; D gene ambiguous. Per germline, CDR1 SQVTM and CDR2 ANQGSEA. The V gene lost 4 bases and the J gene lost 4 bases, with 23 bases spanning the gap. CDR3 length: 16 residues. The CDR3 protein is CSVVAVVRRLTYEQYF. In DNA form, the CDR3 reads TGCAGCGTTGTTGCGGTGGTGAGAAGACTCACGTACGAGCAGTACTTC.

V and J are TRBV5-1 and TRBJ2-7; TRBD1 agrees at 8 bases. CDR1 and CDR2 (germline): SGHRS, YFSETQ. CDR3 length: 14 residues. J was trimmed by 3 bases and V by 4 bases; bases with no gene match: 6. The CDR3, as DNA: TGCGCCAGCAGCCCCGGACAGGGATACTACGAGCAGTACTTC. It is translated as CASSPGQGYYEQYF.

This sequence joins TRBV29-1 and TRBJ2-2, with 10 bases that match TRBD2. Germline lookup yields CDR1 SQVTM and CDR2 ANQGSEA. The V and J ends lost 3 bases and 6 bases, in that order; junction bases with no gene match: 10. This CDR3 is built from 16 residues. As DNA, the CDR3 is TGCAGCGTTGAGAGGGCTAGCGGGAGTACGGCCGGGGAGCTGTTTTTT. Amino acids: CSVERASGSTAGELFF.

The V call is TRBV18, the J call TRBJ2-1; 9 nucleotides agree with TRBD1. In germline, CDR1 is KGHSH, CDR2 LQKENI. The CDR3 length is 15 residues. The trim removed 6 bases at V and 2 bases at J, leaving 5 bases unmatched. The CDR3 protein is CASSPGTGPYNEQFF. The CDR3 DNA reads as TGTGCCAGCTCCCCCGGGACAGGGCCCTACAATGAGCAGTTCTTC.

This chain connects TRBV5-6 to TRBJ1-1, with D unclear. The CDR3 covers 12 residues. Germline V gives CDR1 SGHDT, CDR2 YYEEEE. With 9 bases removed from V and 0 bases from J, the gap between germline ends came to 9 bases. The CDR3 spells CATMRVNTEAFF. In DNA form, the CDR3 reads TGTGCCACCATGAGGGTGAACACTGAAGCTTTCTTT.

This clone was detected a few times. The chain employs TRBV6-5 and TRBJ2-2; tentatively, D is TRBD2 (5 bases). CDR1 is MNHEY and CDR2 is SVGAGI in the germline V gene. CDR3 size: 12 residues. Trimming cost V 8 bases and J 7 bases, with 11 bases left between them. The CDR3: CASDAGGGELFF. In DNA, the CDR3 is TGTGCCAGCGACGCGGGCGGCGGGGAGCTGTTTTTT.

The chain carries TRBV4-1 and TRBJ2-1; 11 bases are a match to TRBD2. V gave up 4 bases and J gave up 8 bases; unmatched junction bases: 7. Germline V gene data show CDR1 as MGHRA and CDR2 as YSYEKL. This CDR3 has 15 amino acids. Here the CDR3 reads CASSLGSGGGDEQFF. CDR3 bases: TGCGCCAGCAGCCTAGGTAGCGGGGGGGGCGATGAGCAGTTCTTC.

This chain uses TRBV19 with TRBJ2-1; 7 bases fit TRBD2. This CDR3 spans 15 amino acids. Germline-derived CDR1 and CDR2 are LNHDA and SQIVND (reference sequence). The junction had 8 bases not matched to a gene; V was cut back by 6 bases and J by 3 bases. CDR3 sequence (DNA): TGTGCCAGTAGGCCCACAGCGGGGTACTACAATGAGCAGTTCTTC. This codes for CASRPTAGYYNEQFF.

The gene calls are TRBV5-1 and TRBJ1-2; D is unresolved. The CDR3 is 14 amino acids. CDR1 and CDR2 from the germline V gene are SGHRS and YFSETQ. Trimming shortened V by 6 bases and J by 3 bases, and 15 bases separated the two germline ends. CDR3 sequence (DNA): TGCGCCAGCAAAGGAGCGGCCGGGGACTATGGCTACACCTTC. This gives the protein CASKGAAGDYGYTF.

This clone came up once. CDR3 loop: CASSLPGNYGYTF. The DNA of the CDR3 is TGTGCCAGCAGCTTACCGGGTAACTATGGCTACACCTTC. J is TRBJ1-2 and V is TRBV5-5; D not resolved. Trimming took 2 bases from V and 1 from J, leaving 6 bases between them. This CDR3 is built from 13 residues. Germline V gene data show CDR1 as SGHKS and CDR2 as YYEKEE (reference sequence).

This chain connects TRBV5-1 to TRBJ2-7; D is ambiguous. Trimming left V 0 bases short and J 0 bases short, with 16 bases between. Germline V lookup: CDR1 SGHRS, CDR2 YFSETQ. The CDR3 contains 17 residues. The CDR3 coding sequence is TGCGCCAGCAGCTTGGCCGAGCGTTCCTTTTACTCCTACGAGCAGTACTTC. Translating it yields CASSLAERSFYSYEQYF.

This chain connects TRBV28 to TRBJ1-1, with D perhaps matching TRBD1 (6 bases). Germline CDR1 and CDR2: MDHEN and SYDVKM. This CDR3 contains 16 residues. V lost 3 bases and J 0 bases, leaving 14 bases between the germline ends. CDR3 nucleotide sequence: TGTGCCAGCAGTTTCAGCAGGGGTGAACTGAACACTGAAGCTTTCTTT. This translates into CASSFSRGELNTEAFF.

Note on this clone: The same CDR3 can be traced to other DNA sequences in this sample. This sequence joins TRBV9 and TRBJ2-7; 10 bases line up with TRBD1. V gave up 2 bases and J gave up 2 bases; unmatched junction bases: 1. CDR1 is SGDLS, CDR2 YYNGEE, per germline. This CDR3 contains 14 residues. The CDR3 reads CASSVGTGAYEQYF. The CDR3 DNA is TGTGCCAGCAGCGTGGGGACAGGGGCCTACGAGCAGTACTTC.

The V call is TRBV6-6, the J call TRBJ2-1, with TRBD2 matching over 11 bases. The CDR3 spans 15 residues. CDR1 MNHNY and CDR2 SVGAGI come from the germline V gene (reference sequence). Losses at the gene ends were 5 bases for V and 3 bases for J; bases not matched to a gene: 3. The CDR3 DNA reads as TGTGCCAGCAGTCGTAGCGGGAGGGTCTACAATGAGCAGTTCTTC. Its translation: CASSRSGRVYNEQFF.

Only one count was recorded for this clone. The chain recombines TRBV5-6 with TRBJ1-5; D remains ambiguous. The V gene's germline CDR1 is SGHDT and CDR2 YYEEEE. V dropped 4 bases and J dropped 3 bases, with 8 bases sitting between them. The CDR3 loop spans 13 amino acids. The CDR3 DNA sequence: TGTGCCAGCAGCGCGGGGTTCAATCAGCCCCAGCATTTT. Translation gives CASSAGFNQPQHF.

V is TRBV29-1 and J is TRBJ2-1; 8 bases align to TRBD1. The CDR3 sequence is 12 residues long. CDR1 and CDR2 from the germline V gene are SQVTM and ANQGSEA. The J segment lost 9 bases and the V segment lost 4 bases, leaving 5 bases of the junction unmatched. CDR3 amino acids: CSVVRGRAEQFF. CDR3 sequence (DNA): TGCAGCGTTGTCAGGGGGCGGGCTGAGCAGTTCTTC.

V usage is TRBV2 and J usage is TRBJ1-1, with 8 positions matching TRBD1. Germline V gene sequence: CDR1 SNHLY, CDR2 FYNNEI. V lost 6 bases and J lost 2; bases outside the gene matches: 5. The CDR3 runs 14 residues. The CDR3 region is CASSRTGRNTEAFF. As DNA, the CDR3 is TGTGCCAGCAGCAGGACAGGGCGAAACACTGAAGCTTTCTTT.

V gene TRBV12-5 combines with J gene TRBJ1-2; D might be TRBD1 (5 bases). The germline V gene has CDR1 LGHNT and CDR2 FRNRAP. The ends were cut back, 6 bases at V and 5 bases at J, with 13 bases in the middle. This CDR3 spans 13 amino acids. The DNA of the CDR3 is TGTGCTAGTGGCTACGGGACTACATATGGCTACACCTTC. Its protein is CASGYGTTYGYTF.